The 7 T cell receptor beta chains given below trace back to one sample, sequenced in a study of OX40 agonist ivuxolimab in advanced cancers. This table comes from immunoSEQ multiplex PCR, and its TCRdb copy is limited to in-frame clones, with some not included. Of about 84,000 clones listed, approximately 89% are singletons. The material was CD4+ or CD8+ T cells sorted from blood, obtained in a trial of the OX40 agonist ivuxolimab. These receptors were collected from an adult with an advanced solid tumor such as melanoma, head and neck, liver or kidney cancer.

DNA for the CDR3: TGTGCCAGCAGTGAAGCTGCGAGCGGGAGGGCGCGAGAGTTCTTC. Protein sequence: CASSEAASGRAREFF. V gene TRBV6-1 combines with J gene TRBJ2-1; 10 bases map to TRBD2. Germline CDR1 reads MNHNS; CDR2 reads SASEGT. Unmatched junction bases numbered 10, after V lost 0 bases and J lost 14 bases. There are 15 residues in the CDR3.

This sequence joins TRBV30 and TRBJ2-1; D unresolved. The V end was cut by 6 bases, the J end by 11 bases, with 20 bases between. Looked up from germline, CDR1 is GTSNPN and CDR2 is SVGIG (reference sequence). This CDR3 region has 13 residues. The CDR3 DNA reads as TGTGCCTGCCACTCATACCGTGGAAAAAAGCAGTTCTTC. Encoded protein: CACHSYRGKKQFF.

The sample holds a few counts of this clone. The genes are TRBV7-9 and TRBJ1-5; no clear D. The germline gives CDR1 SEHNR, CDR2 FQNEAQ (reference sequence). The CDR3 is 12 amino acids. V shed 3 bases and J shed 2 bases, with 2 bases lying between them. DNA for the CDR3: TGTGCCAGCAGCTTGGGCAATCAGCCCCAGCATTTT. This sequence encodes CASSLGNQPQHF.

The V gene is TRBV5-1, the J gene TRBJ2-3; tentatively, D is TRBD1 or TRBD2 (5 bases each). Per the germline V gene, CDR1 is SGHRS and CDR2 is YFSETQ. This CDR3 spans 15 amino acids. V lost 0 bases to trimming and J lost 0 bases, with 8 bases between them. CDR3 nucleotide sequence: TGCGCCAGCAGCTTGGTCGGGGCCAGCACAGATACGCAGTATTTT. This sequence encodes CASSLVGASTDTQYF.

This clone has a single count. The V and J genes are TRBV19 and TRBJ1-5; the D gene is possibly TRBD1 (6 bases). CDR3 length: 19 amino acids. V lost 5 bases to trimming and J lost 3 bases, with 26 bases between them. In germline, CDR1 is LNHDA, CDR2 SQIVND (reference sequence). The CDR3 DNA is TGTGCCAGTAGTCCTCGACGCATAGGGGGGCCCAGAACCAATCAGCCCCAGCATTTT. Protein sequence: CASSPRRIGGPRTNQPQHF.

The chain combines TRBV27 with TRBJ2-2, with 11 bases fitting TRBD2. This CDR3 is 15 amino acids long. Trimming removed 5 bases from V and 6 bases from J; junction bases left unmatched: 5. Germline V gene lookup returns CDR1 MNHEY and CDR2 SMNVEV (reference sequence). CDR3 sequence: CASSTLAGGAGELFF. The CDR3 nucleotides read TGTGCCAGCAGTACTCTAGCGGGAGGAGCCGGGGAGCTGTTTTTT.

This clone has only a few counts. The chain combines TRBV29-1 with TRBJ1-2, with 9 bases matching TRBD1. Germline-derived CDR1 and CDR2 are SQVTM and ANQGSEA. The ends lost 7 bases at V and 0 bases at J; junction bases unmatched: 6. The CDR3 is made up of 14 amino acids. The CDR3, as DNA: TGCAGCGCCCTGGGACAGGGCCCTAACTATGGCTACACCTTC. Protein product: CSALGQGPNYGYTF.